The rows below give T cell receptor beta chains drawn from one sample of a study of T-cell memory formation after mild COVID-19. MiXCR, run by TCRdb on the 5' RACE reads, gives a single entry per CDR3 protein. The top ten hold around 9.5% of the sample, which has 400,000 to 500,000 distinct CDR3 sequences, approximately 24% seen once. Sample: PBMCs or a T cell subset sorted from them (not recorded which). Receptors were obtained from an adult woman who had mild COVID-19 (a few samples of this study predate the infection). Cell type and time point are not known. CDR3s include the opening cysteine and the closing phenylalanine or tryptophan. The D gene is left open where the match is weak. A clone size is listed for some rows: how often the clone was seen (once, few, many), or a class if it is expanded.

j_call clone_size v_call d_call cdr3_aa cdr3_nt
TRBJ2-3 - TRBV3-1 - CASSQGREWGTQYF TGTGCCAGCAGCCAAGGGCGGGAATGGGGTACGCAGTATTTT
TRBJ1-2 few TRBV29-1 TRBD1 CSVDVTGVNYGYTF TGCAGCGTGGATGTCACAGGGGTGAACTATGGCTACACCTTC
TRBJ2-1 few TRBV24-1 - CATSDGGGGYNEQFF TGTGCCACCAGTGATGGGGGAGGCGGCTACAATGAGCAGTTCTTC
TRBJ2-7 many TRBV7-8 - CASSLHREYEQYF TGTGCCAGCAGCTTACACAGGGAATACGAGCAGTACTTC
TRBJ2-7 - TRBV4-3 - CASSQDSGGSSSYEQYF TGCGCCAGCAGCCAAGATTCGGGCGGGTCGAGCTCCTACGAGCAGTACTTC
TRBJ1-1 few TRBV12-2 - CASRLVRNTEAFF TGTGCAAGTCGCTTAGTCAGAAACACTGAAGCTTTCTTT
TRBJ2-3 - TRBV12-3/TRBV12-4 - CASSFQTDTQYF TGTGCCAGCAGTTTTCAGACCGATACGCAGTATTTT
TRBJ1-1 - TRBV5-1 TRBD1 CASSPDRASTEAFF TGCGCCAGCAGCCCGGACAGGGCGAGCACTGAAGCTTTCTTT
TRBJ2-1 few TRBV7-9 - CASSWRESSYNEQFF TGTGCCAGCAGCTGGCGGGAAAGCTCCTACAATGAGCAGTTCTTC
TRBJ2-5 - TRBV5-1 - CASSLDPGLETQYF TGCGCCAGCAGCTTGGACCCAGGTTTGGAGACCCAGTACTTC
TRBJ2-7 many TRBV7-8 - CASSFGRTYEQYF TGTGCCAGCAGCTTTGGCAGAACCTACGAGCAGTACTTC
TRBJ2-1 - TRBV7-7 - CASSPDLVSYNEQFF TGTGCCAGCAGCCCGGACTTAGTCTCCTACAATGAGCAGTTCTTC
TRBJ1-4 - TRBV7-2 - CASSRRTGNEKLFF TGTGCCAGCAGTCGTCGGACGGGTAATGAAAAACTGTTTTTT
TRBJ2-7 - TRBV12-3/TRBV12-4 TRBD1 CDSSLTDRAYEQYF TGTGACAGCAGCCTAACGGACAGGGCCTACGAGCAGTACTTC
TRBJ1-2 few TRBV28 TRBD1 CASSLSIGTENNYGYTF TGTGCCAGCAGTTTATCTATCGGGACAGAGAATAACTATGGCTACACCTTC
TRBJ1-1 - TRBV6-6 - CASSTSTGYTEAFF TGTGCCAGCAGTACATCGACAGGCTACACTGAAGCTTTCTTT
TRBJ2-1 - TRBV9 - CASSVEPTRWDEQFF TGTGCCAGCAGCGTAGAACCGACAAGGTGGGATGAGCAGTTCTTC
TRBJ2-4 - TRBV7-9 - CASSFGQPENIQYF TGTGCCAGCAGCTTTGGACAGCCAGAAAACATTCAGTACTTC
TRBJ2-7 few TRBV5-1 - CASSHRGGWYEQYF TGCGCCAGCAGCCACCGCGGTGGTTGGTACGAGCAGTACTTC
TRBJ2-6 once TRBV6-2/TRBV6-3 - CASNHGTPSGANVLTF TGTGCCAGCAACCACGGGACACCCTCAGGGGCCAACGTCCTGACTTTC
TRBJ2-7 few TRBV7-9 TRBD1 CASSLNRDSYSYEQYF TGTGCCAGCAGCTTAAACCGGGACAGCTACTCCTACGAGCAGTACTTC
TRBJ2-7 - TRBV20-1 - CSARRTLNSYEQYF TGCAGTGCTCGGCGGACTCTTAACTCCTACGAGCAGTACTTC
TRBJ2-5 - TRBV24-1 TRBD1 CATSDSRNRGAQETQYF TGTGCCACCAGTGATTCTAGGAACAGGGGGGCCCAAGAGACCCAGTACTTC
TRBJ2-1 few TRBV3-1 - CASRYRAYNEQFF TGTGCCAGCAGGTACAGGGCCTACAATGAGCAGTTCTTC
TRBJ1-2 many TRBV5-1 - CASSSRVNYGYTF TGCGCCAGCAGCTCCAGGGTGAACTATGGCTACACCTTC
TRBJ2-7 - TRBV7-2 TRBD2 CASSPTRLAGAEQYF TGTGCCAGCAGCCCGACTAGACTAGCGGGAGCGGAACAGTACTTC
TRBJ2-1 few TRBV6-7 - CASRCRSGRCNEQFF TGTGCCAGCAGGTGTAGGAGCGGGCGATGCAATGAGCAGTTCTTC
TRBJ2-7 - TRBV5-6 - CASSSVGYYEQYF TGTGCCAGCAGTTCTGTAGGGTACTACGAGCAGTACTTC
TRBJ2-1 - TRBV25-1 TRBD2 CASSELGLAGEQFF TGTGCCAGCAGTGAACTAGGACTAGCGGGTGAGCAGTTCTTC
TRBJ1-1 once TRBV7-2 - CASSFFREEAFF TGTGCCAGCAGCTTCTTCAGGGAAGAAGCTTTCTTT
TRBJ2-1 - TRBV6-2/TRBV6-3 - CASSPSWTDEQFF TGTGCCAGCAGCCCCTCCTGGACGGATGAGCAGTTCTTC
TRBJ2-1 few TRBV12-3/TRBV12-4 TRBD2 CASSFASGSNEQFF TGTGCCAGCAGTTTTGCTAGCGGGAGCAATGAGCAGTTCTTC
TRBJ1-1 - TRBV19 - CASEGAPNTEAFF TGTGCCAGTGAAGGGGCTCCGAACACTGAAGCTTTCTTT
TRBJ2-7 many TRBV11-2 TRBD2 CASSLVTSGPSYEQYF TGTGCCAGCAGCTTGGTGACTAGCGGGCCCTCCTACGAGCAGTACTTC
TRBJ2-3 - TRBV5-1 - CASSLQGQVDTQYF TGCGCCAGCAGCTTGCAGGGCCAGGTAGATACGCAGTATTTT
TRBJ2-7 few TRBV27 - CASSLTPDSPSYEQYF TGTGCCAGCAGTTTAACCCCCGACTCGCCGTCCTACGAGCAGTACTTC
TRBJ1-4 few TRBV7-2 TRBD1 CASSIRTGANEKLFF TGTGCCAGCAGCATCCGGACAGGCGCCAATGAAAAACTGTTTTTT
TRBJ2-7 few TRBV27 - CASSAPSSHEQYF TGTGCCAGCAGTGCTCCTAGCTCCCACGAGCAGTACTTC